This T cell receptor (beta chain) was documented in a study of CD8+ T cells in alopecia areata. Whole-study context: The drug, oral tofacitinib, was given to treated patients at 5 to 10 mg twice daily. For 6 to 18 months, tofacitinib was taken, and 6 months off drug followed.

Germline V gene sequence: CDR1 SGHTA, CDR2 FQGNSA. This CDR3 spans 14 amino acids. The germline V and J ends were trimmed by 1 base and 6 bases, with 10 bases remaining between them. Isolated RNA was reverse transcribed into cDNA used as the sequencing template. Profiled with immunoSEQ multiplex PCR; TCRdb holds only in-frame clones, not every one. This sample yields 200,000 to 250,000 clones, of which around 62% are seen a single time; 0.45% belongs to the top ten. Study-level findings and limits: Against the mouse data, patients shared TCRs less clearly, possibly for HLA reasons. The study also sequences resident alphabeta T cells of normal skin in scalp samples.

To note about this clone: Antigen: not known.

Specimen: CD4+ T cells sorted from blood, collected at week 0. This clonotype originated in a human donor with alopecia areata. V is TRBV7-2 and J is TRBJ1-5; D uncertain. The CDR3, as DNA: TGTGCCAGCAGCTTAGTGGGGAGGAGTCAGCCCCAGCATTTT. Amino acids: CASSLVGRSQPQHF.